This T cell receptor (beta chain) came from a study of T cell repertoires in cytomegalovirus infection. A single record per CDR3 protein comes from TCRdb applying MiXCR to the reads. The sample includes around 300,000 distinct CDR3 sequences, more than 9% of them seen just once. Germline assignment: CDR1 MNHEY and CDR2 SVGAGI. V was pared by 4 bases and J by 1 base, with 10 bases of the junction left unmatched. The CDR3 runs to 19 residues. This clonotype was recorded many times. Material: PBMCs. The TCR comes from a human donor in good health (CMV status not recorded). Some clones in this sample may be carry-over from other donors' samples. V gene TRBV6-5 combines with J gene TRBJ2-1; TRBD2 aligns across 13 bases. In nucleotides, the CDR3 is TGTGCCAGCAGTTCCCCGGGACTAGCGGGGAAATGGTCCTACAATGAGCAGTTCTTC. This codes for CASSSPGLAGKWSYNEQFF.